This TCR beta chain was captured in a study of T cell responses to AZD1222 COVID-19 vaccine. With respect to this clone: The antigen remains undetermined.

General study points: Dominant at 160-218 and 743-854, vaccine-associated CD4 TCRs also spanned spike. Just a handful of AZD1222 recipients were seropositive at baseline. The donors showed a predominance of white British ancestry and of females, with possible underestimation of clonal diversity.

Second-dose intervals near 4 or 12 weeks were combined. The data were produced by immunoSEQ multiplex PCR, yet TCRdb's version contains in-frame clones alone and is incomplete. The profile shows fewer than 200,000 clones, roughly 88% of them singletons. The CDR3 is 13 residues long. V was shortened by 3 bases and J by 2 bases, with 8 bases between the two germline ends. The germline V gene has CDR1 LNHNV and CDR2 YYDKDF (reference sequence). The clonotype comes from an adult who received the AZD1222 COVID-19 vaccine. V and J are TRBV15 and TRBJ2-7; D uncertain. The material sequenced was peripheral blood, taken 28 days after the second AZD1222 dose. The CDR3 protein is CATSSSEAYEQYF. In nucleotides, the CDR3 is TGTGCCACCAGCAGCAGTGAGGCCTACGAGCAGTACTTC.